The sample holds many counts of the clone carrying this T cell receptor beta chain. The source of the sample is a study of blood T cells in healthy people across ages. This CDR3 has 19 amino acids. Losses at the gene ends were 4 bases for V and 0 bases for J; bases not matched to a gene: 14. Germline-derived CDR1 and CDR2 are SGDLS and YYNGEE. Primers used in a second PCR of about 6 to 11 cycles were a sample-barcoded 5' primer and a J-beta primer mix. Each CDR3 protein is one row after TCRdb ran MiXCR on the 5' RACE reads. The sample holds 1.5 million to 2 million distinct CDR3 sequences, 40% to 55% seen once.

The sequence was obtained from a woman aged 40 to 50 in good health. The V and J genes are TRBV9 and TRBJ2-3; 10 bases map to TRBD2. The sample consisted of blood. CDR3 region: CASSIKMPSGGRSTDTQYF. The DNA for the CDR3 is TGTGCCAGCAGCATAAAGATGCCTAGCGGGGGCCGTAGCACAGATACGCAGTATTTT.